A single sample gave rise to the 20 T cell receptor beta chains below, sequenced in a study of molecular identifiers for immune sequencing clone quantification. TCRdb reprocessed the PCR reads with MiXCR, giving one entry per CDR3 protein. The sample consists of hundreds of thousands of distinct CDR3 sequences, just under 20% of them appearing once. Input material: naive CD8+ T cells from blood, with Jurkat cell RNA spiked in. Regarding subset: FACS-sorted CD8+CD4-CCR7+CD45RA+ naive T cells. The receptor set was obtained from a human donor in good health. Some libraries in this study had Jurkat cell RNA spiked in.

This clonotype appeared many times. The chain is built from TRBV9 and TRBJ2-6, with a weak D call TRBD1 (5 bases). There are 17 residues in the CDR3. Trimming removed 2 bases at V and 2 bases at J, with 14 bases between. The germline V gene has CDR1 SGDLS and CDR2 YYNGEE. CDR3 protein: CASSVPDDSAGANVLTF. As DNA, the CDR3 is TGTGCCAGCAGCGTCCCAGACGACAGTGCTGGGGCCAACGTCCTGACTTTC.

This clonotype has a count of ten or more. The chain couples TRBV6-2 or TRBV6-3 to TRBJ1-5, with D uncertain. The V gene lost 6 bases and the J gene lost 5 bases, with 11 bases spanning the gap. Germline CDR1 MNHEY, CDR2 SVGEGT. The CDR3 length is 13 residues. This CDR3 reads CASSGESYQPQHF. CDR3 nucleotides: TGTGCCAGCAGCGGGGAGTCGTATCAGCCCCAGCATTTT.

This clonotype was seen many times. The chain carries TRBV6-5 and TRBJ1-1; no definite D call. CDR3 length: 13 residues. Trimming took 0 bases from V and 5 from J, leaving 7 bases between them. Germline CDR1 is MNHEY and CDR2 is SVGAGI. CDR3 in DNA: TGTGCCAGCAGTTACTCGGAAGGGACTGAAGCTTTCTTT. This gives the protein CASSYSEGTEAFF.

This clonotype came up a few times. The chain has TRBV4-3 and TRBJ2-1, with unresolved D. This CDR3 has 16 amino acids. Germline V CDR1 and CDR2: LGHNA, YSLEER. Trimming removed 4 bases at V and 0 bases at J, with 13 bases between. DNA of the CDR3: TGCGCCAGCAGCCTACGAACAGATAGCTCCTACAATGAGCAGTTCTTC. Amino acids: CASSLRTDSSYNEQFF.

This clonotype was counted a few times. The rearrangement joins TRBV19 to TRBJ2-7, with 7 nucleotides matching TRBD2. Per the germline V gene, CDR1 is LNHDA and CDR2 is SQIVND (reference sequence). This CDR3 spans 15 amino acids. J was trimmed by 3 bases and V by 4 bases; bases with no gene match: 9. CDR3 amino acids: CASSTVSGTVYEQYF. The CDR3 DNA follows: TGTGCCAGTAGTACGGTGAGCGGGACCGTCTACGAGCAGTACTTC.

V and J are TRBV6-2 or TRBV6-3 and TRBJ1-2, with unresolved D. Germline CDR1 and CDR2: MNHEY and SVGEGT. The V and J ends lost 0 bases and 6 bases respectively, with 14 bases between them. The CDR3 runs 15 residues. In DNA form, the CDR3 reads TGTGCCAGCAGTTACTCCCTCCAAGGACCTAATGGCTACACCTTC. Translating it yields CASSYSLQGPNGYTF.

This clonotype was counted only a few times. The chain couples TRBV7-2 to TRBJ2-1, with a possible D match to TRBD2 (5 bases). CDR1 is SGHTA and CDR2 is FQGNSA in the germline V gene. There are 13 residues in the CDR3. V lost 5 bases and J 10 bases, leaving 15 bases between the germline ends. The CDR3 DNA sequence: TGTGCCAGCAGCAAAGCTTATAGCGACGAGCAGTTCTTC. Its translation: CASSKAYSDEQFF.

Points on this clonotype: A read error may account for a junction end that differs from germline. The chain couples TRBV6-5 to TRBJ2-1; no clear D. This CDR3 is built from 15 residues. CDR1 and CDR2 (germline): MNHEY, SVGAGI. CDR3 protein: CASSAGPSSYNGQFF. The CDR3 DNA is TGTGCCAGCAGCGCAGGCCCCAGCTCCTACAATGGGCAGTTCTTC.

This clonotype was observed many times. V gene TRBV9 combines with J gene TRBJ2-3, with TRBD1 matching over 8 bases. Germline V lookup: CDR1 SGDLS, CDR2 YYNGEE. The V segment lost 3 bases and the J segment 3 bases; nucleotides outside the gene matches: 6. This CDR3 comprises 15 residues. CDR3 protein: CASSAWGQETDTQYF. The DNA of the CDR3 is TGTGCCAGCAGCGCATGGGGACAGGAGACAGATACGCAGTATTTT.

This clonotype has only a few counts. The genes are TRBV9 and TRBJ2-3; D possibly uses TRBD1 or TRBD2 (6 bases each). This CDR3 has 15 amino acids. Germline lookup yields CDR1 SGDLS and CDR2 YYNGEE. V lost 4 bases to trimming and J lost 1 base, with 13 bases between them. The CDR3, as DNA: TGTGCCAGCAGCTGGGGGCGGGATGGCACAGATACGCAGTATTTT. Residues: CASSWGRDGTDTQYF.

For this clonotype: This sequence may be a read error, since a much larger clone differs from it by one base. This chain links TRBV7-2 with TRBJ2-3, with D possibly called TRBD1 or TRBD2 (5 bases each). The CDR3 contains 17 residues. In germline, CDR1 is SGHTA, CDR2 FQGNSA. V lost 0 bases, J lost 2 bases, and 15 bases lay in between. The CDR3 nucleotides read TGTGCCAGCAGCTTAGCTCGGGGCGAGGCTCCCACAGATACGCAGTATTTT. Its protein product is CASSLARGEAPTDTQYF. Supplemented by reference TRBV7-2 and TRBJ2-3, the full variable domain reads GAGVSQSPSNKVTEKGKDVELRCDPISGHTALYWYRQSLGQGLEFLIYFQGNSAPDKSGLPSDRFSAERTGGSVSTLTIQRTQQEDSAVYLCASSLARGEAPTDTQYFGPGTRLTVL.

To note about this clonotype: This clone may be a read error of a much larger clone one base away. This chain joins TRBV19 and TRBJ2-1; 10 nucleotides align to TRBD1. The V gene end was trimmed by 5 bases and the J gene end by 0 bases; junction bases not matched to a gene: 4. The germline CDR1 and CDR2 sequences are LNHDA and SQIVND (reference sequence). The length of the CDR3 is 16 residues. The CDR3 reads CASSFWDRGSYNEQFF. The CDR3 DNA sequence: TGTGCCAGTAGTTTCTGGGACAGGGGCTCCTACAATGAGCAGTTCTTC.

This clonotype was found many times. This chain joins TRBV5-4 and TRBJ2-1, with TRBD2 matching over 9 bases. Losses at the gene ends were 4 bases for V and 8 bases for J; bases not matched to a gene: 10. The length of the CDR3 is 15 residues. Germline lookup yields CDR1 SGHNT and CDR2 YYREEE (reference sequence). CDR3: CASSPTSGLYDEQFF. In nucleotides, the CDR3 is TGTGCCAGCAGCCCGACTAGCGGTCTTTATGATGAGCAGTTCTTC.

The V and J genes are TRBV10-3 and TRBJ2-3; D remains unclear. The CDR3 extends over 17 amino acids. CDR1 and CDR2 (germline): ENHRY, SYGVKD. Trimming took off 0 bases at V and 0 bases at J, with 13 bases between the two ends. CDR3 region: CAISESVDGSSTDTQYF. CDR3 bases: TGTGCCATCAGTGAGTCGGTCGACGGCTCTAGCACAGATACGCAGTATTTT.

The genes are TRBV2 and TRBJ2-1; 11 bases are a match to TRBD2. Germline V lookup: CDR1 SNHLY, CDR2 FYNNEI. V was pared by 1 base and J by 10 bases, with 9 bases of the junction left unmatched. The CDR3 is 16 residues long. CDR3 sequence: CASSEETSGSTDEQFF. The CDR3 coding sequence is TGTGCCAGCAGTGAAGAAACTAGCGGGAGCACGGACGAGCAGTTCTTC.

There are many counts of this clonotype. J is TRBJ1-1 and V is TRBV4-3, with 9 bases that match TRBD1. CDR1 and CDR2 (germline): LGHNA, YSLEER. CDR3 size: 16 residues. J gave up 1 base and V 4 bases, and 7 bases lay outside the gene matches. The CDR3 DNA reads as TGCGCCAGCAGCCGGGGACAGGGTCTGGCGAACACTGAAGCTTTCTTT. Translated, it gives CASSRGQGLANTEAFF.

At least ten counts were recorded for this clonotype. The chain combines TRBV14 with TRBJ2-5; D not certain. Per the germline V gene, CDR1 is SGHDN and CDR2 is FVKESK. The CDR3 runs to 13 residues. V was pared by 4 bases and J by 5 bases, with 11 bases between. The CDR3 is CASSPKRWETQYF. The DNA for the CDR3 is TGTGCCAGCAGCCCGAAGAGATGGGAGACCCAGTACTTC.

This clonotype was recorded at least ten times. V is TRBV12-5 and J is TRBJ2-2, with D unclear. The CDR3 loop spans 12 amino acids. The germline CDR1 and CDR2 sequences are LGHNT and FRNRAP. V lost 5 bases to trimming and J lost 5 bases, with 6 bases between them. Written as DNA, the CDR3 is TGTGCTAGTGGTCTGACGACCGGGGAGCTGTTTTTT. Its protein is CASGLTTGELFF.

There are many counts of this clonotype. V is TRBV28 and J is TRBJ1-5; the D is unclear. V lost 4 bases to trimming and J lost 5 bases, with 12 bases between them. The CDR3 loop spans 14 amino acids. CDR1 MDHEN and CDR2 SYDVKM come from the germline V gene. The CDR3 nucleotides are TGTGCCAGCAGTTCCCGCGGGGTGGATCAGCCCCAGCATTTT. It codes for CASSSRGVDQPQHF. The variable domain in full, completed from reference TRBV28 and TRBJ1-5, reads DVKVTQSSRYLVKRTGEKVFLECVQDMDHENMFWYRQDPGLGLRLIYFSYDVKMKEKGDIPEGYSVSREKKERFSLILESASTNQTSMYLCASSSRGVDQPQHFGDGTRLSIL.

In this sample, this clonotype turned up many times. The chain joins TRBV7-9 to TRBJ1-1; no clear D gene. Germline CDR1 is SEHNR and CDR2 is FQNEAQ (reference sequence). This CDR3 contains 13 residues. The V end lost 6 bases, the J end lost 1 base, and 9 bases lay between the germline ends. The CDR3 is CASSSTQNTEAFF. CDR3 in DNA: TGTGCCAGCAGTTCTACCCAGAACACTGAAGCTTTCTTT.